This T cell receptor (beta chain) came from a study of early T cells in non-severe SARS-CoV-2 infection. Across the whole study: Unsorted whole blood bulk RNA was sequenced, with unpaired chains.

This clonotype was observed many times. Its antigen is unknown. Individual cDNA molecules were tagged with unique molecular identifiers. Each CDR3 protein is one row after TCRdb ran MiXCR on the 5' RACE reads. Of roughly 80,000 distinct CDR3 sequences listed, around 15% are singletons. General study points: The study's VDJdb matching favored anti-spike CD8 responses and missed private and CD4 specificities.

The CDR3 totals 15 residues. V was cut by 7 bases and J by 0 bases, with 16 bases left in between. CDR1 and CDR2 from the germline V gene are SGHRS and YFSETQ. This receptor was obtained from an adult who was a healthcare worker with PCR-confirmed SARS-CoV-2 infection or an uninfected control (not recorded which). The sequenced sample was whole blood. V and J are TRBV5-1 and TRBJ1-2; possible D gene TRBD1, 5 bases. The CDR3 DNA reads as TGCGCCAGCCGACCCCGGGGCCGAGCTAACTATGGCTACACCTTC. Translating gives CASRPRGRANYGYTF.